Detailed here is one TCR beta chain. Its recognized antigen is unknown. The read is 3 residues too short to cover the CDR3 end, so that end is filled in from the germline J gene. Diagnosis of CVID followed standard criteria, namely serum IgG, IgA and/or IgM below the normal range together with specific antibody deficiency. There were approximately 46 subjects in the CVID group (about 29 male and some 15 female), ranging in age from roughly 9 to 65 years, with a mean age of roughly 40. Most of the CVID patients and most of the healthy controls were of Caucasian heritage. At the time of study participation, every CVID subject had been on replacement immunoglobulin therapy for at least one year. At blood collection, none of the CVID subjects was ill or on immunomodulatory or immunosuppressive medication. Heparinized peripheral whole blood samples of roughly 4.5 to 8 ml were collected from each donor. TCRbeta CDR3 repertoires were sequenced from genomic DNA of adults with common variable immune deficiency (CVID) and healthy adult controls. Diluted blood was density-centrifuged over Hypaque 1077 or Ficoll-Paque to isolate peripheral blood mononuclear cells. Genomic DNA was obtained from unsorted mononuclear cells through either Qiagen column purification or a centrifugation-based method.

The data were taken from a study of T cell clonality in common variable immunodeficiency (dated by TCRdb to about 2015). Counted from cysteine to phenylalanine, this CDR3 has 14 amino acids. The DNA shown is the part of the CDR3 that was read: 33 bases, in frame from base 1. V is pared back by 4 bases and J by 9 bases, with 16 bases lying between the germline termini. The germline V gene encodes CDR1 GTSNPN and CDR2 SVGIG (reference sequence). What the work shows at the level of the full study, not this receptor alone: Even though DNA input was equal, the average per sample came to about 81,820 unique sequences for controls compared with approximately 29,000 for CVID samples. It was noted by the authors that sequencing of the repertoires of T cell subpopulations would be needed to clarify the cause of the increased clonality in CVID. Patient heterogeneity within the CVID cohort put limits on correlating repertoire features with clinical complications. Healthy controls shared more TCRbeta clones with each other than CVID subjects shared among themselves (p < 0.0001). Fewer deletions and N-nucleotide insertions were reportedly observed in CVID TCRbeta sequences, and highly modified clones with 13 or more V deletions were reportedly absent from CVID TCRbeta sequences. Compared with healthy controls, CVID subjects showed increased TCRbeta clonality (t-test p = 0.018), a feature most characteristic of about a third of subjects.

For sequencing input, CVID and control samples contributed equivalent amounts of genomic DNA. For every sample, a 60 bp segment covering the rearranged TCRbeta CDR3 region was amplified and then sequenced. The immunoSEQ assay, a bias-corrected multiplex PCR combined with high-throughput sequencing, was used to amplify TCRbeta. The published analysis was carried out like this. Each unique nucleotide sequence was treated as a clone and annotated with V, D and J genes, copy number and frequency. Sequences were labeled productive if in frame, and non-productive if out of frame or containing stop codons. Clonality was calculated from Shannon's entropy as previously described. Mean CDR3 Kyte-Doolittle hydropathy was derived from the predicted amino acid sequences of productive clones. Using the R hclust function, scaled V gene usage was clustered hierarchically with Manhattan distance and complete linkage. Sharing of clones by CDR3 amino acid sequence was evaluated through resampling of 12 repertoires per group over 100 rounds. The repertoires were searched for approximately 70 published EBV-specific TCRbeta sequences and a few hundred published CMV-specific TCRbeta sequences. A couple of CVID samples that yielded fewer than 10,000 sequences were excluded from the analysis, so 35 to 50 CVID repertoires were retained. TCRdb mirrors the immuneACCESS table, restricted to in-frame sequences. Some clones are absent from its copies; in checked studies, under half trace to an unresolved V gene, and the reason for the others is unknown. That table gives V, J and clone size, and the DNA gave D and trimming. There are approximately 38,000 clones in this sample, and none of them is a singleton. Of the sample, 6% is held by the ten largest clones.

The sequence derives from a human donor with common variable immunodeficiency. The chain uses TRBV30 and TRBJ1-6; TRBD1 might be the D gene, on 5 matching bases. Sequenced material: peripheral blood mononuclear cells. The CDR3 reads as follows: CAWTRGASFSPLHF. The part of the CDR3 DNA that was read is TGTGCCTGGACGCGAGGGGCTTCTTTTTCACCC.